The TCR beta chain described here comes from a study of blood T cell repertoires in COVID-19. V gave up 4 bases and J gave up 10 bases, with 17 bases separating them. Looked up from germline, CDR1 is GTSNPN and CDR2 is SVGIG (reference sequence). The CDR3 totals 13 residues. Clones were read by immunoSEQ multiplex PCR, and TCRdb kept only the in-frame ones, dropping some. Among 160,000 or so clones, 80% to 95% were seen once, and the ten largest hold roughly 2%. Only one count was recorded for this clone. The TCR sequence derives from a woman aged 55 to 70 with COVID-19, enrolled during active disease. Sequenced sample: peripheral blood. The chain combines TRBV30 with TRBJ1-3; the D is unclear. This CDR3 reads CAWTGNTGRTIYF. CDR3 DNA: TGTGCCTGGACGGGTAACACGGGTAGGACCATATATTTT. Together with reference TRBV30 and TRBJ1-3, the CDR3 gives the full variable domain: SQTIHQWPATLVQPVGSPLSLECTVEGTSNPNLYWYRQAAGRGLQLLFYSVGIGQISSEVPQNLSASRPQDRQFILSSKKLLLSDSGFYLCAWTGNTGRTIYFGEGSWLTVV.